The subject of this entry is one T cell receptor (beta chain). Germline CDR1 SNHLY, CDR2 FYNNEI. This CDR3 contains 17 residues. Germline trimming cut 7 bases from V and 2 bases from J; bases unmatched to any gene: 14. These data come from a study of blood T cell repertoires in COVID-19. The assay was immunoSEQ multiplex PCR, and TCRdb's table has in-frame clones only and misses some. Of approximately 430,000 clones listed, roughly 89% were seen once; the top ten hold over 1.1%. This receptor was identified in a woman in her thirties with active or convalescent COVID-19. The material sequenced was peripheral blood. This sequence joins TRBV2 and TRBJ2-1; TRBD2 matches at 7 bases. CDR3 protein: CASIPRASAGAYNEQFF. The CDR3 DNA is TGTGCCAGCATTCCCCGGGCGTCGGCGGGAGCCTACAATGAGCAGTTCTTC.